The clone carrying this TCR beta chain was observed once. Its antigen is as yet unknown. PBMCs that had been cryopreserved were the source of roughly 2.2 micrograms of genomic DNA for TCR beta libraries. The repertoire was sequenced with immunoSEQ multiplex PCR; TCRdb's copy has only in-frame clones and lacks some. The profile covers roughly 150,000 clones, with less than 85% appearing a single time and about 5% taken by the ten largest. This entry is derived from a study of cytotoxic CD8 clonotypes in ibrutinib-treated CLL. Study-level information: Productive templates averaged about 230,000 per sample, and productive rearrangements 85,000 to 100,000. Study-level results: Treatment left the uncommon public clonotypes either contracted or stable in frequency. Measured clonality at baseline was greater than in age-matched healthy donors and tracked with circulating CD8+ T-cell counts.

Germline V gene data show CDR1 as SGHRS and CDR2 as YFSETQ. V was trimmed by 1 base and J by 6 bases, leaving 13 bases between them. This CDR3 has 15 residues. The specimen was PBMCs, collected after 24 months of ibrutinib treatment. This chain connects TRBV5-1 to TRBJ2-2; D gene uncertain. The sequence came from a human donor with chronic lymphocytic leukemia. This chain's CDR3 is CASSLLLVRAGELFF. Written as DNA, the CDR3 is TGCGCCAGCAGCTTGTTGCTAGTTAGGGCCGGGGAGCTGTTTTTT.